This TCR beta chain emerged from a study of radiation and T cells in renal cell carcinoma. The CDR3 totals 14 residues. From germline, CDR1 is SGHRS and CDR2 YFSETQ. The V and J ends lost 0 bases and 5 bases respectively, with 10 bases between them. As for time point: blood 2 weeks post-SBRT. Regarding treatment: 15 Gy SBRT to primary tumor, nephrectomy 4 weeks later. Libraries were prepared by immunoSEQ multiplex PCR; TCRdb keeps only in-frame clonotypes and omits some of them. The table includes about 130,000 clones, around 85% detected once. This sequence joins TRBV5-1 and TRBJ2-3; D perhaps matches TRBD1 (6 bases). This TCR came from a man between 45 and 60 years old with renal cell carcinoma. The sequences come from blood, collected from a patient whose treatment included radiotherapy and nephrectomy. This chain's CDR3 is CASSLDREQDTQYF. CDR3 nucleotide sequence: TGCGCCAGCAGCTTGGACAGGGAACAAGATACGCAGTATTTT. The complete variable domain, with remaining parts taken from reference TRBV5-1 and TRBJ2-3, reads KAGVTQTPRYLIKTRGQQVTLSCSPISGHRSVSWYQQTPGQGLQFLFEYFSETQRNKGNFPGRFSGRQFSNSRSEMNVSTLELGDSALYLCASSLDREQDTQYFGPGTRLTVL.